What follows is one T cell receptor (beta chain) and its context. The data stem from a study of blood T cell repertoires in COVID-19. Study summary: Samples of COVID-19 (acute and convalescent) were obtained from the United States, Italy and Spain.

In the original processing: Estimation of nucleated cell counts was performed using reference gene primer amplification. Method: immunoSEQ multiplex PCR; TCRdb's copy keeps in-frame clones and lacks some. Clone size and V and J calls were adopted from that table, with D and trimming inferred from the DNA. The table records more than 150,000 clones, 84% of them present only once. The sequencing sample was made of peripheral blood. This clonotype originated in a human donor in a cohort sampled during active COVID-19.

CDR3 sequence reads: CASSFKLSGNTIYF. CDR3 sequence (DNA): TGTGCCAGCAGCTTTAAGCTCTCTGGAAACACCATATATTTT. The chain has TRBV11-2 and TRBJ1-3, with D unresolved. Germline V gene data show CDR1 as SGHAT and CDR2 as FQNNGV. This CDR3 contains 14 residues. V was pared by 3 bases and J by 0 bases, with 6 bases between. The full variable domain, with the rest looked up from reference TRBV11-2 and TRBJ1-3, is EAGVAQSPRYKIIEKRQSVAFWCNPISGHATLYWYQQILGQGPKLLIQFQNNGVVDDSQLPKDRFSAERLKGVDSTLKIQPAKLEDSAVYLCASSFKLSGNTIYFGEGSWLTVV.